This record concerns one T cell receptor beta chain sequence. V shed 8 bases, J shed 0 bases, and the junction held 3 bases outside the gene matches. Germline V gene data show CDR1 as MNHEY and CDR2 as SVGAGI. This CDR3 spans 14 amino acids. Methods used by the authors: Amplifying reference gene primers gave estimates of nucleated cell counts. The protocol was immunoSEQ multiplex PCR, while the TCRdb copy is restricted to in-frame clones and leaves out a portion. V and J calls and clone size are those listed in that table; D and trimming were worked out from the DNA. The sample comprises tens of thousands of clones, approximately 92% of which are singletons, and 2% to 2.5% rests with the top ten. These data originate in a study of blood T cell repertoires in COVID-19. Across the whole study: COVID-19 samples, acute and convalescent, were from the United States, Italy and Spain. Nucleic acid was either cDNA or gDNA, and it came from T cells, B-cell-depleted T cells, or PBMCs.

The chain recombines TRBV6-5 with TRBJ2-3, with 9 nucleotides matching TRBD2. The sequence came from a man in his 60s with acute or convalescent COVID-19. The sequencing sample was made of peripheral blood. The CDR3 reads CASFSGRSTDTQYF. The CDR3 region has the DNA TGTGCCAGCTTCAGCGGGAGGAGCACAGATACGCAGTATTTT.